The entry below describes one T cell receptor (beta chain). Germline V gene sequence: CDR1 MGHRA, CDR2 YSYEKL. The CDR3 consists of 14 residues. V was cut by 0 bases and J by 5 bases, with 8 bases left in between. This record belongs to a study of blood T cell repertoires in COVID-19. The wider study: The samples span acute and convalescent COVID-19 from the United States, Italy and Spain.

Sequenced by immunoSEQ multiplex PCR; TCRdb stores in-frame clones only, minus some. The profile covers around 210,000 clones, with 80% to 90% appearing a single time and roughly 13% taken by the ten largest. The receptor's source is a human donor in a cohort sampled during active COVID-19. This chain joins TRBV4-1 and TRBJ2-1; D ambiguous. Sequenced sample: peripheral blood. The CDR3 reads CASSQDRRNNEQFF. CDR3 DNA sequence: TGCGCCAGCAGCCAAGATCGGAGAAACAATGAGCAGTTCTTC.